This T cell receptor (beta chain) was sequenced during a study of blood T cell repertoires in COVID-19. The protocol was immunoSEQ multiplex PCR, while the TCRdb copy is restricted to in-frame clones and leaves out a portion. The sample includes approximately 110,000 clones, about 80% seen only once; the top ten take less than 20%. CDR3 length: 13 amino acids. The V end lost 6 bases, the J end lost 7 bases, and 16 bases lay between the germline ends. Germline V CDR1 and CDR2: MNHEY, SMNVEV (reference sequence). This chain connects TRBV27 to TRBJ2-7; a possible D gene is TRBD2 (6 bases). Sample: peripheral blood. The receptor was derived from a woman in her seventies with acute or convalescent COVID-19. The CDR3 DNA is TGTGCCAGCAGGGAGGGACCCTCCTTTGAGCAGTACTTC. This translates into CASREGPSFEQYF.